This passage covers 27 T cell receptor beta chains from one sample sequenced in a study of human T cells and chemical hapten exposure. As the library was built, unique molecular identifiers were attached to individual cDNA molecules. TCRdb called the reads again in MiXCR, with one record for every CDR3 protein. The top ten hold 5% to 6.5% of the sample, which has over 500 distinct CDR3 sequences, around 68% seen once. The treatment is: therapeutic diphenylcyclopropenone sensitization with weekly scalp DPC. Sequenced material: whole blood, taken before DPC sensitization or 2, 6, or about 24 weeks after (not recorded which). These receptors originate from an adult with alopecia areata. Some clones in this sample may be carry-over from other donors' samples. This table probably holds off-target reads from a library built for another chain.

The chain recombines TRBV21-1 with TRBJ2-7. TRBV21-1 is a recognized pseudogene. CDR3 length equals 13 residues. Written as DNA, the CDR3 is TGTGCCAGCAGCAAAGTAAGCTCCTACGAGCAGTACGTC. It translates to CASSKVSSYEQYV.

V and J are TRBV10-3 and TRBJ2-3; 10 bases are shared with TRBD1. In germline, CDR1 is ENHRY, CDR2 SYGVKD. CDR3 size: 15 residues. V gave up 2 bases and J gave up 3 bases; unmatched junction bases: 2. As DNA, the CDR3 is TGTGCCATCAGTGAGGAGGGACAGGGGACAGATACGCAGTATTTT. This sequence encodes CAISEEGQGTDTQYF.

This clonotype was seen once. The chain has TRBV4-3 and TRBJ2-5; D tentatively fits TRBD1 or TRBD2 (5 bases each). The CDR3 is made up of 16 amino acids. Germline CDR1 LGHNA, CDR2 YSLEER. The V gene lost 4 bases and the J gene lost 4 bases, with 19 bases spanning the gap. CDR3 in DNA: TGCGCCAGCAGCCCCGCCGGGATGGGGGTTAGAGAGACCCAGTACTTC. Amino acid sequence: CASSPAGMGVRETQYF.

V is TRBV19 and J is TRBJ1-2; 7 positions match TRBD1. V shed 5 bases and J 10 bases; nucleotides not matched to a gene: 10. This CDR3 region has 13 residues. The germline V gene has CDR1 LNHDA and CDR2 SQIVND (reference sequence). The CDR3 here is CASSVSGTAFYTF. The CDR3 region has the DNA TGTGCCAGTAGTGTATCCGGGACAGCCTTCTACACCTTC.

The chain has TRBV3-1 and TRBJ1-1; 7 bases are a match to TRBD1. Germline CDR1 LGHDT, CDR2 YNNKEL (reference sequence). V was pared by 0 bases and J by 1 base, with 5 bases of the junction left unmatched. The CDR3 has 16 residues. The CDR3 here is CASSQEGGGWNTEAFF. CDR3 nucleotides: TGTGCCAGCAGCCAAGAAGGGGGCGGTTGGAACACTGAAGCTTTCTTT.

This clonotype was found a few times. The rearrangement joins TRBV7-8 to TRBJ2-3; 10 positions match TRBD1. This CDR3 spans 17 amino acids. The V gene end was trimmed by 4 bases and the J gene end by 5 bases; junction bases not matched to a gene: 12. CDR1 is SGHVS, CDR2 FQNEAQ, per germline. Here the CDR3 DNA reads TGTGCCAGCAGCTCACACTGGACAGGGGGACTTGTAGATACGCAGTATTTT. This sequence encodes CASSSHWTGGLVDTQYF.

J is TRBJ2-7 and V is TRBV11-2; TRBD1 aligns across 7 bases. After removal of 10 bases from V and 5 bases from J, the junction contained 14 bases not matched to a gene. From germline, CDR1 is SGHAT and CDR2 FQNNGV. The CDR3 spans 14 residues. DNA for the CDR3: TGTGCCACGTCCAAAGTGACAGGGAGCCACGAGCAGTACTTC. Translating it yields CATSKVTGSHEQYF.

The chain recombines TRBV1 with TRBJ2-1; the table's D call of TRBD2 was not tested on the DNA. TRBV1 is labeled a pseudogene. The CDR3 extends over 17 amino acids. CDR3: CTSSQGLGLASYNEQFF. The CDR3 DNA sequence: TGCACCAGCAGCCAAGGATTAGGACTAGCTTCCTACAATGAGCAGTTCTTC.

This clonotype was recorded a few times. The V and J genes are TRBV20-1 and TRBJ1-5; no firm D call. CDR3 length equals 12 residues. Trimming left V 2 bases short and J 4 bases short, with 6 bases between. Germline CDR1 DFQATT, CDR2 SNEGSKA (reference sequence). The chain's CDR3 is CSARQPNQPQHF. In nucleotides, the CDR3 is TGCAGTGCTAGACAGCCTAATCAGCCCCAGCATTTT.

V and J are TRBV18 and TRBJ2-6; D is perhaps TRBD1 (6 bases). Between the trimmed V and J ends, which lost 5 bases and 0 bases, there was a span of 20 bases. Germline-derived CDR1 and CDR2 are KGHSH and LQKENI. CDR3 length equals 19 residues. The CDR3 region has the DNA TGTGCCAGCTCATCCTTCCCTTCGGGACACCGCTCTGGGGCCAACGTCCTGACTTTC. It translates to CASSSFPSGHRSGANVLTF.

The CDR3: CASSADRGSTDTQYF. The CDR3 coding sequence is TGTGCCAGCAGCGCCGACAGGGGTAGCACAGATACGCAGTATTTT. The chain is built from TRBV7-3 and TRBJ2-3; TRBD1 agrees at 8 bases. The CDR3 runs 15 residues. V lost 5 bases and J lost 0; bases outside the gene matches: 4. CDR1 SGHTA and CDR2 FQGTGA come from the germline V gene.

V usage is TRBV28 and J usage is TRBJ2-7; the match to TRBD2 covers 11 bases. This CDR3 has 14 amino acids. Trimming took 2 bases from V and 3 from J; bases not matched to a gene: 0. Per germline, CDR1 MDHEN and CDR2 SYDVKM. CDR3 region: CASSLLAGGYEQYF. The CDR3 DNA is TGTGCCAGCAGTTTACTAGCGGGGGGCTACGAGCAGTACTTC.

The genes are TRBV20-1 and TRBJ2-7; a possible D gene is TRBD1 (6 bases). The V end lost 0 bases, the J end lost 6 bases, and 12 bases lay between the germline ends. The germline CDR1 and CDR2 sequences are DFQATT and SNEGSKA (reference sequence). CDR3 length: 13 amino acids. The CDR3 spells CSARDSGAPEQYF. In DNA, the CDR3 is TGCAGTGCTAGAGATTCAGGGGCGCCCGAGCAGTACTTC.

CDR3 bases: TGCGCCAGCAGCTTGGTCGTCAGGAGATTTGCCGGGGAGCTGTTTTTT. Translation gives CASSLVVRRFAGELFF. The rearrangement links TRBV5-1 to TRBJ2-2, with D uncertain. In germline, CDR1 is SGHRS, CDR2 YFSETQ. The CDR3 is made up of 16 amino acids. The V end lost 0 bases, the J end lost 6 bases, and 15 bases lay between the germline ends.

This chain uses TRBV7-2 with TRBJ2-3; the D call may be TRBD1 or TRBD2 (5 bases each). Between the trimmed V and J ends, which lost 0 bases and 9 bases, there was a span of 10 bases. Germline V lookup: CDR1 SGHTA, CDR2 FQGNSA. The CDR3 length is 13 residues. CDR3 DNA: TGTGCCAGCAGCTTAGCGGGGGAAGGCACGCAGTATTTT. This gives the protein CASSLAGEGTQYF.

This chain links TRBV5-4 with TRBJ2-5; TRBD1 aligns across 7 bases. J lost 4 bases, V lost 3 bases, and 6 bases had no gene match. CDR3 length: 14 residues. From germline, CDR1 is SGHNT and CDR2 YYREEE (reference sequence). The CDR3 DNA reads TGTGCCAGCAGCTCTGATCCAGGGGGAGAGACCCAGTACTTC. Residues: CASSSDPGGETQYF. Complete variable domain (other parts from reference TRBV5-4 and TRBJ2-5): ETGVTQSPTHLIKTRGQQVTLRCSSQSGHNTVSWYQQALGQGPQFIFQYYREEENGRGNFPPRFSGLQFPNYSSELNVNALELDDSALYLCASSSDPGGETQYFGPGTRLLVL.

This clonotype was recorded a few times. The gene calls are TRBV25-1 and TRBJ2-3, with 10 bases that match TRBD2. This CDR3 region has 17 residues. The ends lost 2 bases at V and 5 bases at J; junction bases unmatched: 10. The germline V gene encodes CDR1 MGHDK and CDR2 SYGVNS. The CDR3 sequence: CASSEESSGGPRDTQYF. The CDR3 nucleotides read TGTGCCAGCAGTGAAGAGTCTAGCGGGGGTCCCAGAGATACGCAGTATTTT.

The chain has TRBV6-2 or TRBV6-3 and TRBJ2-3, with TRBD2 matching 14 bases. V trimming: 5 bases; J trimming: 5 bases; junction bases outside the gene matches: 9. Germline-derived CDR1 and CDR2 are MNHEY and SVGEGT. The CDR3 runs to 17 residues. The CDR3 coding sequence is TGTGCCAGCAGTCCCTTCAGGACTAGCGGGGGGAAAGATACGCAGTATTTT. Its protein is CASSPFRTSGGKDTQYF.

This chain uses TRBV18 with TRBJ1-1; D remains unclear. In germline, CDR1 is KGHSH, CDR2 LQKENI. The CDR3 consists of 13 residues. V lost 5 bases and J lost 3, with 10 bases in between. CDR3: CASSFGFDTEAFF. The CDR3 DNA reads as TGTGCCAGCTCATTTGGTTTTGACACTGAAGCTTTCTTT. Drawing the rest from reference TRBV18 and TRBJ1-1, the complete variable domain is NAGVMQNPRHLVRRRGQEARLRCSPMKGHSHVYWYRQLPEEGLKFMVYLQKENIIDESGMPKERFSAEFPKEGPSILRIQQVVRGDSAAYFCASSFGFDTEAFFGQGTRLTVV.

The chain employs TRBV7-6 and TRBJ2-7; D perhaps matches TRBD1 (5 bases). The germline CDR1 and CDR2 sequences are SGHVS and FNYEAQ. This CDR3 spans 13 amino acids. Deletions cut 1 base from V and 3 bases from J, with 7 bases between. CDR3 bases: TGTGCCAGCAGCTTAGACAGGAGCTACGAGCAGTACTTC. Translation: CASSLDRSYEQYF.

The rearrangement joins TRBV28 to TRBJ2-6; D unresolved. This CDR3 spans 13 amino acids. The ends were cut back, 6 bases at V and 0 bases at J, with 3 bases in the middle. Germline assignment: CDR1 MDHEN and CDR2 SYDVKM. The CDR3 DNA reads TGTGCCAGCAGGACCTCTGGGGCCAACGTCCTGACTTTC. Its translation is CASRTSGANVLTF.

In this sample, this clonotype turned up a few times. This chain links TRBV7-3 with TRBJ2-3, with D possibly being TRBD1 (7 bases). CDR1 and CDR2 (germline): SGHTA, FQGTGA. Trimming cost V 4 bases and J 1 base, with 18 bases left between them. This CDR3 is built from 17 residues. In DNA form, the CDR3 reads TGTGCCAGCAGCTCCCTCTCCCGGGGGACAGGCACAGATACGCAGTATTTT. It codes for CASSSLSRGTGTDTQYF.

The V and J genes are TRBV5-1 and TRBJ2-1; 7 bases fit TRBD1. Germline V lookup: CDR1 SGHRS, CDR2 YFSETQ. This CDR3 is 14 amino acids long. Trimming at V came to 3 bases and at J to 5 bases, leaving 5 bases not matched to a gene. The CDR3 DNA is TGCGCCAGCAGCTGGGGACAGCACCACAATGAGCAGTTCTTC. It codes for CASSWGQHHNEQFF.

This sequence joins TRBV11-3 and TRBJ2-3, with 8 bases fitting TRBD2. The CDR3 extends over 14 amino acids. The germline V gene encodes CDR1 SGHNT and CDR2 YENEEA. Unmatched junction bases numbered 8, after V lost 5 bases and J lost 7 bases. For the CDR3, the DNA is TGTGCCAGCAGCCCAATCGGGGGGGCAAATACGCAGTATTTT. Residues: CASSPIGGANTQYF.

The chain carries TRBV4-3 and TRBJ1-1; D remains unclear. Deletions cut 0 bases from V and 8 bases from J, with 10 bases between. Germline V CDR1 and CDR2: LGHNA, YSLEER. The CDR3 has 13 residues. For the CDR3, the DNA is TGCGCCAGCAGCCAAGATGACACCTCAGAAGCTTTCTTT. It encodes CASSQDDTSEAFF.

This rearrangement joins TRBV2 to TRBJ2-2; no clear D gene. Germline lookup yields CDR1 SNHLY and CDR2 FYNNEI. The CDR3 is made up of 14 amino acids. V lost 2 bases to trimming and J lost 8 bases, with 12 bases between them. CDR3 in amino acids: CASSENGFWGELFF. CDR3 sequence (DNA): TGTGCCAGCAGTGAAAACGGCTTCTGGGGGGAGCTGTTTTTT.

The sample holds a few counts of this clonotype. The gene calls are TRBV6-4 and TRBJ2-3, with a possible D match to TRBD2 (5 bases). The germline V gene has CDR1 MRHNA and CDR2 SNTAGT. CDR3 length: 12 residues. The ends were cut back, 2 bases at V and 6 bases at J, with 6 bases in the middle. In DNA form, the CDR3 reads TGTGCCAGCAGTGACGGGGAGGATACGCAGTATTTT. Encoded protein: CASSDGEDTQYF.